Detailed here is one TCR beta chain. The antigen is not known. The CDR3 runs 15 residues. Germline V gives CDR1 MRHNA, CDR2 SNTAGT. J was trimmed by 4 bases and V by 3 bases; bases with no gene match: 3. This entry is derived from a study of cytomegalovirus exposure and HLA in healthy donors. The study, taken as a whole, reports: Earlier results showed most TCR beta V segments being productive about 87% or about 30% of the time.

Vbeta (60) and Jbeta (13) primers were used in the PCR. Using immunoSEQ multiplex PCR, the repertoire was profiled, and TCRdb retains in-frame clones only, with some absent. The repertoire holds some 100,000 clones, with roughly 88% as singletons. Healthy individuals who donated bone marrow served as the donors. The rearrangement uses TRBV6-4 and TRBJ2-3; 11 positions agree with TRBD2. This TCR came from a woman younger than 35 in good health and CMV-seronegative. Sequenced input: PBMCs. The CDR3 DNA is TGTGCCAGCAGTGAGAATAGCGGGGGGGCAGATACGCAGTATTTT. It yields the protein CASSENSGGADTQYF.